The 17 T cell receptor delta chains given below trace back to one sample, sequenced in a study of gamma-delta chains in newborns, infants, children. TCRdb reprocessed the reads through CATT. Here the sample spans around 7,500 delta-chain clones, roughly 12% being singletons. The sample comprised blood. Receptors originate from a child who was a newborn, infant or young child, either healthy, febrile or measles-vaccinated (not recorded which).

Notes on this clone: This likely came from a read error, as a far larger clone is one base away. The CDR3 sequence: CARDDILGDNRSDKLIF. CDR3 nucleotide sequence: TGTGCCCGTGACGATATACTGGGGGATAACAGGTCCGATAAACTCATCTTT. The genes are TRDV2 and TRDJ1, with TRDD3 matching 11 bases. The V gene's germline CDR1 is GEAIGNYY and CDR2 EKD. This CDR3 has 17 residues.

This clone is judged medium-sized. The chain employs TRDV2 and TRDJ1, with D perhaps TRDD3 (6 bases). From germline, CDR1 is GEAIGNYY and CDR2 EKD. There are 16 residues in the CDR3. V gave up 2 bases and J gave up 0 bases, with 15 bases separating them. In DNA form, the CDR3 reads TGTGCCTGTGACAAGCTACTGGGACGGTACACCGATAAACTCATCTTT. This gives the protein CACDKLLGRYTDKLIF.

This clone was counted between two and nine times. A single base separates this from a much larger clone, so it may be a read error. The J gene was not called, though the V gene is TRDV2; whether TRDD3, the table's D call, matches the DNA was not checked. Germline values: CDR1 GEAIGNYY, CDR2 EKD. The length of the CDR3 is 17 residues. This CDR3 is CACDTIATGGSTVEVIF. CDR3 nucleotides: TGTGCCTGTGACACCATTGCTACTGGGGGTTCGACGGTAGAGGTCATCTTT.

This clone was counted between two and nine times. The rearrangement uses TRDV2 and TRDJ1; 7 bases line up with TRDD3. This CDR3 has 15 residues. V was clipped by 3 bases and J by 0 bases; unmatched bases: 6. The germline CDR1 and CDR2 sequences are GEAIGNYY and EKD. CDR3 amino acids: CACDRLGPYTDKLIF. As DNA, the CDR3 is TGTGCCTGTGACCGACTGGGGCCGTACACCGATAAACTCATCTTT.

In this sample, this clone turned up a few times. This chain connects TRDV2 to TRDJ1; 9 bases are shared with TRDD3. Germline CDR1 reads GEAIGNYY; CDR2 reads EKD. The CDR3 extends over 17 amino acids. J gave up 0 bases and V 2 bases, and 9 bases lay outside the gene matches. The CDR3: CACDILGDKGYTDKLIF. The DNA of the CDR3 is TGTGCCTGTGACATACTGGGGGACAAGGGGTACACCGATAAACTCATCTTT.

This clone was observed a handful of times. A much larger clone differs from this one at a single base, so this may be a read error. The J gene is TRDJ3, the V gene TRDV2; 13 nucleotides agree with TRDD3. Germline loops: CDR1 GEAIGNYY, CDR2 EKD. The CDR3 has 19 residues. The CDR3: CACDLTGGYGGRDARQMFF. The CDR3 region has the DNA TGTGCCTGTGACCTTACTGGGGGATACGGTGGCCGGGACGCCCGACAGATGTTTTTC.

A few counts support this clone. This may come from a read error, since a much larger clone is one base off. This chain uses TRDV2 with TRDJ1; perhaps TRDD3 as D (6 bases). The CDR3 contains 17 residues. Per the germline V gene, CDR1 is GEAIGNYY and CDR2 is EKD. Trimming removed 4 bases at V and 4 bases at J, with 24 bases between. In nucleotides, the CDR3 is TGTGCCTGTGATCGGATGGGGGCCCCCGTGTGGGGCGATAAACTCATCTTT. Protein product: CACDRMGAPVWGDKLIF.

The chain is built from TRDV1 and TRDJ1, with 13 bases fitting TRDD3. The V segment lost 1 base and the J segment 0 bases; nucleotides outside the gene matches: 17. Germline V gene data show CDR1 as TSWWSYY and CDR2 as QGS. The CDR3 length is 22 residues. The CDR3 region is CALGERSLTFFTGGYDTDKLIF. CDR3 sequence (DNA): TGTGCTCTTGGGGAACGAAGCCTTACCTTCTTCACTGGGGGATACGACACCGATAAACTCATCTTT.

The chain combines TRDV2 with TRDJ1; 8 positions agree with TRDD3. CDR1 GEAIGNYY and CDR2 EKD come from the germline V gene. The CDR3 is 15 amino acids. The ends lost 2 bases at V and 1 base at J; junction bases unmatched: 5. The CDR3 region has the DNA TGTGCCTGTGACAGACTGGGGGTCCCCACCGATAAACTCATCTTT. Translating gives CACDRLGVPTDKLIF.

In the case of this clone: A much larger clone differs from this one at a single base, so this may be a read error. The J gene was identified as TRDJ1, and no V gene was called; the table's D call, TRDD3, was not checked against the DNA. This CDR3 comprises 21 residues. The CDR3 region is CACDTVGLPPGIKVSTDKLTF. CDR3 coding DNA: TGTGCCTGTGACACCGTGGGCCTTCCCCCGGGGATAAAGGTGTCCACCGATAAACTCACCTTT.

Within the sample, this clone is medium-sized (0.01 to 0.1%). The rearrangement joins TRDV2 to TRDJ1, with TRDD3 matching over 8 bases. The CDR3 runs to 18 residues. Germline assignment: CDR1 GEAIGNYY and CDR2 EKD. The V and J ends lost 3 bases and 3 bases, in that order; junction bases with no gene match: 17. This CDR3 is CACDPVLGGYRLADKLIF. CDR3 coding DNA: TGTGCCTGTGACCCAGTACTGGGGGGTTACAGGCTGGCCGATAAACTCATCTTT.

This clone was observed a handful of times. This sequence joins TRDV2 and TRDJ1; tentative D call: TRDD3 (6 bases). This CDR3 has 16 residues. The V gene's germline CDR1 is GEAIGNYY and CDR2 EKD. Trimming cost V 1 base and J 0 bases, with 14 bases left between them. CDR3 residues: CACDTLLGQYTDKLIF. The CDR3, as DNA: TGTGCCTGTGACACTCTACTGGGTCAATACACCGATAAACTCATCTTT.

Remarks on this clone: The protein TCRdb lists belongs to a much larger clone and differs from this DNA's translation at residue 14, which points to a read error; the protein shown is made from the DNA. The genes are TRDV2 and TRDJ1, with 11 bases aligning to TRDD3. CDR1 and CDR2 (germline): GEAIGNYY, EKD. The CDR3 is 16 residues long. This CDR3 reads CACDPLGDRDLDKPIF. The CDR3 nucleotides read TGTGCCTGTGACCCACTGGGGGATAGGGACCTCGATAAACCCATCTTT.

The V call is TRDV2, the J call TRDJ1, with TRDD3 identical over 10 bases. No J gene was available from TCRdb, and it was assigned here by a germline match of the DNA. V was clipped by 2 bases and J by 2 bases; unmatched bases: 13. This CDR3 has 18 amino acids. Germline V gene lookup returns CDR1 GEAIGNYY and CDR2 EKD. CDR3 region: CACDRGRGDTRITDKLIF. The CDR3 nucleotides are TGTGCCTGTGACAGAGGAAGGGGGGATACGCGTATAACCGATAAACTCATCTTT.

Points on this clone: The same CDR3 can be traced to other DNA sequences in this sample. This chain joins TRDV2 and TRDJ1, with 8 positions matching TRDD3. Germline CDR1 reads GEAIGNYY; CDR2 reads EKD. Unmatched junction bases numbered 17, after V lost 3 bases and J lost 0 bases. The CDR3 extends over 19 amino acids. The CDR3 DNA follows: TGTGCCTGTGACTCCCTCGTAGGTGGGGGATCTAACGACACCGATAAACTCATCTTT. It encodes CACDSLVGGGSNDTDKLIF.

As for this clone: Other DNA sequences from this sample encode an identical CDR3 as well. The gene calls are TRDV2 and TRDJ1, with 13 bases identical to TRDD3. CDR1 and CDR2 from the germline V gene are GEAIGNYY and EKD. J gave up 9 bases and V 0 bases, and 15 bases lay outside the gene matches. The CDR3 has 18 residues. CDR3 residues: CACDTLLGDTRSSSELIF. The DNA for the CDR3 is TGTGCCTGTGACACCCTACTGGGGGATACGCGAAGCTCTTCGGAACTCATCTTT.

This chain uses TRDV2 with TRDJ1, with 10 bases matching TRDD3. V dropped 5 bases and J dropped 0; count of bases not matched to a gene: 5. This CDR3 has 15 amino acids. Germline lookup yields CDR1 GEAIGNYY and CDR2 EKD. The CDR3 nucleotides read TGTGCCTGTGGCCCACTGGGGGATTACACCGATAAACTCATCTTT. Protein product: CACGPLGDYTDKLIF.